These 21 T cell receptor beta chains were sequenced from one sample in a study of response to subunit inactivated influenza vaccine. TCRdb redid the calling of the RT-PCR reads with MiXCR, one entry per CDR3 protein. Here the sample spans about 180,000 distinct CDR3 sequences, 9.2% being singletons. The sample in question was non-naive T cells sorted from PBMCs, obtained on the day of vaccination. Receptors originate from a man over 45 who received an inactivated influenza vaccine.

The chain joins TRBV6-1 to TRBJ2-1; 11 bases line up with TRBD2. The junction had 7 bases not matched to a gene; V was cut back by 6 bases and J by 9 bases. CDR1 is MNHNS and CDR2 is SASEGT in the germline V gene. The CDR3 totals 14 residues. The CDR3 loop reads CASRGTSGSGEQFF. CDR3 sequence (DNA): TGTGCCAGCAGAGGGACTAGCGGATCGGGTGAGCAGTTCTTC.

This clonotype was counted at least ten times. This chain joins TRBV15 and TRBJ2-1; D is perhaps TRBD1 or TRBD2 (5 bases each). The germline gives CDR1 LNHNV, CDR2 YYDKDF (reference sequence). Trimming shortened V by 2 bases and J by 10 bases, and 12 bases separated the two germline ends. CDR3 size: 13 residues. CDR3 region: CATSRKRDVEQFF. CDR3 nucleotides: TGTGCCACCAGCAGAAAGAGGGACGTGGAGCAGTTCTTC.

A few counts support this clonotype. The chain carries TRBV7-8 and TRBJ1-5; D unclear. Germline V CDR1 and CDR2: SGHVS, FQNEAQ. The ends were cut back, 1 base at V and 3 bases at J, with 10 bases in the middle. The CDR3 totals 15 residues. This CDR3 reads CASSLEWQSNQPQHF. Written as DNA, the CDR3 is TGTGCCAGCAGCTTAGAATGGCAGTCCAATCAGCCCCAGCATTTT. The entire variable domain, with the rest obtained from reference TRBV7-8 and TRBJ1-5, is as follows: GAGVSQSPRYKVAKRGQDVALRCDPISGHVSLFWYQQALGQGPEFLTYFQNEAQLDKSGLPSDRFFAERPEGSVSTLKIQRTQQEDSAVYLCASSLEWQSNQPQHFGDGTRLSIL.

This clonotype was seen a handful of times. The chain employs TRBV5-6 and TRBJ1-1; D unresolved. The V end was cut by 3 bases, the J end by 7 bases, with 7 bases between. The germline gives CDR1 SGHDT, CDR2 YYEEEE. The CDR3 sequence is 11 residues long. The CDR3 loop reads CASSWEGEAFF. In nucleotides, the CDR3 is TGTGCCAGCAGCTGGGAAGGTGAAGCTTTCTTT.

This clonotype was counted only a few times. The V and J genes are TRBV29-1 and TRBJ2-1; D gene unclear. V was clipped by 5 bases and J by 4 bases, with 6 bases between them. This CDR3 has 11 residues. Germline CDR1 SQVTM, CDR2 ANQGSEA. The CDR3 protein is CSVQTYNEQFF. The CDR3 nucleotides read TGCAGCGTTCAAACTTACAATGAGCAGTTCTTC.

The genes are TRBV20-1 and TRBJ2-7; 7 nucleotides line up with TRBD1. Looked up from germline, CDR1 is DFQATT and CDR2 is SNEGSKA (reference sequence). V lost 6 bases to trimming and J lost 1 base; unmatched junction nucleotides: 3. This CDR3 comprises 12 residues. CDR3 DNA: TGCAGTGCCTGGACAGGATCCTACGAGCAGTACTTC. Translated: CSAWTGSYEQYF.

The table lists this clonotype with a few counts. The chain joins TRBV20-1 to TRBJ2-7, with TRBD1 matching over 8 bases. This CDR3 comprises 12 residues. In germline, CDR1 is DFQATT, CDR2 SNEGSKA (reference sequence). The V gene end was trimmed by 6 bases and the J gene end by 3 bases; junction bases not matched to a gene: 4. The CDR3 loop is CSATGGGYEQYF. The CDR3 DNA is TGCAGTGCCACAGGGGGAGGCTACGAGCAGTACTTC.

In this sample, this clonotype turned up a few times. The rearrangement joins TRBV12-3 or TRBV12-4 to TRBJ2-5; a possible D gene is TRBD1 (6 bases). The CDR3 sequence is 15 residues long. Trimming removed 5 bases at V and 9 bases at J, with 22 bases between. Here the CDR3 reads CASSRLDSARKSQYF. In nucleotides, the CDR3 is TGTGCCAGCAGTCGCCTGGACAGCGCCCGCAAGTCCCAGTACTTC.

This clonotype occurred many times. One end of the junction is discordant with germline, which a read error may explain. The chain employs TRBV4-1 and TRBJ2-2; possible D gene TRBD1, 6 bases. CDR3 length equals 14 residues. The germline V gene encodes CDR1 MGHRA and CDR2 YSYEKL. This CDR3 is CASSQDWGPGELFF. CDR3 in DNA: TGCGCCAGTAGCCAAGACTGGGGGCCCGGGGAGCTGTTTTTT.

The chain combines TRBV20-1 with TRBJ1-2; a possible D gene is TRBD1 (5 bases). The CDR3 is 14 amino acids. With 6 bases removed from V and 2 bases from J, the gap between germline ends came to 16 bases. Germline V gene sequence: CDR1 DFQATT, CDR2 SNEGSKA (reference sequence). The CDR3 spells CSATRPGTNYGYTF. The CDR3 coding sequence is TGCAGTGCCACCCGTCCGGGGACGAACTATGGCTACACCTTC.

The chain is built from TRBV13 and TRBJ2-1; TRBD1 might be the D (6 bases). Germline V lookup: CDR1 PRHDT, CDR2 FYEKMQ (reference sequence). CDR3 length equals 16 residues. V lost 0 bases and J 1 base, leaving 10 bases between the germline ends. This CDR3 is CASSLGGRGSYNEQFF. DNA of the CDR3: TGTGCCAGCAGCTTAGGTGGCAGGGGATCCTACAATGAGCAGTTCTTC.

This clonotype was recorded at least ten times. This chain connects TRBV6-2 or TRBV6-3 to TRBJ2-2; D might be TRBD1 (6 bases). CDR1 is MNHEY, CDR2 SVGEGT, per germline. V was cut by 5 bases and J by 0 bases, with 10 bases left in between. The CDR3 has 15 amino acids. The chain's CDR3 is CASSRQASNTGELFF. In DNA, the CDR3 is TGTGCCAGCAGTCGACAGGCATCGAACACCGGGGAGCTGTTTTTT.

In its sample, this clonotype was seen many times. This chain links TRBV28 with TRBJ2-2, with 9 bases matching TRBD2. CDR3 size: 18 residues. After removal of 2 bases from V and 0 bases from J, the junction contained 7 bases not matched to a gene. Looked up from germline, CDR1 is MDHEN and CDR2 is SYDVKM. The CDR3 loop is CASSLVGASGTNTGELFF. CDR3 bases: TGTGCCAGCAGTTTAGTGGGGGCTAGCGGGACGAACACCGGGGAGCTGTTTTTT.

This clonotype has ten or more counts. The chain has TRBV9 and TRBJ2-1; the D gene is possibly TRBD1 (5 bases). This CDR3 spans 13 amino acids. Germline CDR1 is SGDLS and CDR2 is YYNGEE. The germline V and J ends were trimmed by 4 bases and 8 bases, with 13 bases remaining between them. CDR3 nucleotide sequence: TGTGCCAGCAGCCAGGGCCTTAGGGATGAGCAGTTCTTC. Translation: CASSQGLRDEQFF.

The chain employs TRBV6-2 or TRBV6-3 and TRBJ1-1; the match to TRBD1 covers 7 bases. In germline, CDR1 is MNHEY, CDR2 SVGEGT. The CDR3 length is 17 residues. The trim removed 5 bases at V and 1 base at J, leaving 13 bases unmatched. The DNA for the CDR3 is TGTGCCAGCAGTACCCCCCCGGGGAGGGGGCAGAACACTGAAGCTTTCTTT. It codes for CASSTPPGRGQNTEAFF.

This clonotype was seen at least ten times. J is TRBJ2-2 and V is TRBV12-3 or TRBV12-4; TRBD2 matches at 11 bases. V dropped 5 bases and J dropped 8; count of bases not matched to a gene: 10. The CDR3 is 16 residues long. The CDR3 spells CASSLRLAGLLGELFF. The CDR3, as DNA: TGTGCCAGCAGTCTTCGACTAGCGGGATTATTGGGGGAGCTGTTTTTT.

In this sample, this clonotype turned up many times. The rearrangement joins TRBV12-3 or TRBV12-4 to TRBJ2-7; D possibly corresponds to TRBD2 (5 bases). The CDR3 loop spans 13 amino acids. V shed 3 bases and J shed 4 bases, with 10 bases lying between them. Written as DNA, the CDR3 is TGTGCCAGCAGTTTGAGGGATGGATACGAGCAGTACTTC. It translates to CASSLRDGYEQYF.

A few counts support this clonotype. The V gene is TRBV12-3 or TRBV12-4, the J gene TRBJ1-1; 9 nucleotides match TRBD1. The CDR3 has 14 amino acids. Trimming cost V 5 bases and J 2 bases; bases outside gene matches: 3. CDR3 DNA sequence: TGTGCCAGCAGTGTGACAGGGGGAAACACTGAAGCTTTCTTT. This codes for CASSVTGGNTEAFF.

This clonotype was seen repeatedly, ten times or more. The chain carries TRBV7-2 and TRBJ2-3; 12 bases match TRBD2. Trimming took 5 bases from V and 7 from J; bases not matched to a gene: 10. Germline values: CDR1 SGHTA, CDR2 FQGNSA. CDR3 length: 16 amino acids. As DNA, the CDR3 is TGTGCCAGCAGCCAAGCTAGCGGGAGGGCCGTGTATACGCAGTATTTT. As protein: CASSQASGRAVYTQYF.

This clonotype was seen ten or more times. The chain recombines TRBV5-1 with TRBJ2-1; D is undetermined. Germline V lookup: CDR1 SGHRS, CDR2 YFSETQ. CDR3 size: 13 residues. The V and J ends lost 2 bases and 3 bases respectively, with 6 bases between them. CDR3 sequence (DNA): TGCGCCAGCAGCTTACGTAGCTACAATGAGCAGTTCTTC. Its protein product is CASSLRSYNEQFF.

V is TRBV11-2 and J is TRBJ1-2, with D unclear. V was cut by 4 bases and J by 0 bases, with 18 bases left in between. There are 17 residues in the CDR3. Germline CDR1 reads SGHAT; CDR2 reads FQNNGV. CDR3 sequence (DNA): TGTGCCAGCAGCTCGAGTGAGGTGTCAGGAACTAACTATGGCTACACCTTC. It codes for CASSSSEVSGTNYGYTF.